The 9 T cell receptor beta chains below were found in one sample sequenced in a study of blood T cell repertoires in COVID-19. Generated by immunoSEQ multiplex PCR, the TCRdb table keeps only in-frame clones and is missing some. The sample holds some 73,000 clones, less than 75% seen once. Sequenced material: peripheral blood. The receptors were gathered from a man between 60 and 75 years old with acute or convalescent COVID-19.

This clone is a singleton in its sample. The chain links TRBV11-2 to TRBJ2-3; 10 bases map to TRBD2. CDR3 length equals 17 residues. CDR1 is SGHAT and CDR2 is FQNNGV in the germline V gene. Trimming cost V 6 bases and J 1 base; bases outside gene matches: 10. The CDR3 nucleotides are TGTGCCAGCAGTCGCCTAGCGGGAGATTCGGGCACAGATACGCAGTATTTT. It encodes CASSRLAGDSGTDTQYF.

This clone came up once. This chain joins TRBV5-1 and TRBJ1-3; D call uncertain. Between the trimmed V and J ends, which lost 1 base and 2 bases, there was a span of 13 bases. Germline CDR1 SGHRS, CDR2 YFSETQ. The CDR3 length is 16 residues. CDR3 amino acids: CASSLNGRGAGNTIYF. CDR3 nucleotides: TGCGCCAGCAGCTTGAACGGCCGGGGTGCTGGAAACACCATATATTTT.

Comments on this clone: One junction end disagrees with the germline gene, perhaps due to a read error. The CDR3 DNA follows: TGTGCCAGCAGTAAAGCCCCCACAGGGATCTACGAGCAGTACTTC. The encoded protein is CASSKAPTGIYEQYF. The chain has TRBV6-1 and TRBJ2-7, with D possibly being TRBD1 (6 bases). Germline values: CDR1 MNHNS, CDR2 SASEGT. This CDR3 is 15 amino acids long.

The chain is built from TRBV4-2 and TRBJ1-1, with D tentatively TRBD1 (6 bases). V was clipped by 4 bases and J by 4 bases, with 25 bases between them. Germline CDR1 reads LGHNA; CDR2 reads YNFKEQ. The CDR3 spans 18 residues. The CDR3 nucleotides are TGTGCCAGCAGCCCCGACCGGCAGGGGTGGGCGGGAGGCACTGAAGCTTTCTTT. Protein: CASSPDRQGWAGGTEAFF.

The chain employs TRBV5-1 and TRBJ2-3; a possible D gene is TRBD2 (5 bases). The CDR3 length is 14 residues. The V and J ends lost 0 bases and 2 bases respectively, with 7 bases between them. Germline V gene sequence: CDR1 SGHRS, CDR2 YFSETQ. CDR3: CASSLGGYTDTQYF. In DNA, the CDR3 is TGCGCCAGCAGCTTGGGAGGGTACACAGATACGCAGTATTTT.

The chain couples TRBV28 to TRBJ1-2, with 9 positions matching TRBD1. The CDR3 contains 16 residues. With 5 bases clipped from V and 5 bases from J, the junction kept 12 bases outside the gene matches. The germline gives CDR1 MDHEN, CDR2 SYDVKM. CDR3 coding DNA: TGTGCCAGCAGTGTAAATATTGGGACAGGGAGGTATGGCTACACCTTC. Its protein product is CASSVNIGTGRYGYTF.

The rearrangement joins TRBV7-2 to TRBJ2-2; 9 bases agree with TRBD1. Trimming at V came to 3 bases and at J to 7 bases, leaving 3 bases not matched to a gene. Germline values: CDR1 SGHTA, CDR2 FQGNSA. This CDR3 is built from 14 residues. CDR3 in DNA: TGTGCCAGCAGCTTGGACAGGGGAGGCGGGGAGCTGTTTTTT. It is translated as CASSLDRGGGELFF.

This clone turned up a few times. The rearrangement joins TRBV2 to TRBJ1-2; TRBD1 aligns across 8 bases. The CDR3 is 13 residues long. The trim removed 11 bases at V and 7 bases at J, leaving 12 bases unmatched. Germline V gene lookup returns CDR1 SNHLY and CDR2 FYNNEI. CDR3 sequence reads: CAGAPQGAAGYTF. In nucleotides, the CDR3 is TGTGCCGGGGCGCCTCAGGGGGCGGCTGGCTACACCTTC.

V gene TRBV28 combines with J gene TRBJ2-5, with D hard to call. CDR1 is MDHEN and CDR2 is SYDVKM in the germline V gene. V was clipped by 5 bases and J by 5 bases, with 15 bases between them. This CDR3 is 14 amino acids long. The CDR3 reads CASSQTGPEETQYF. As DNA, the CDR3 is TGTGCCAGCAGTCAGACGGGTCCCGAGGAGACCCAGTACTTC.